The clone carrying this T cell receptor (beta chain) was seen many times. Its antigen remains unidentified. The sample belongs to a study of T-cell reconstitution after alpha-beta-depleted transplantation in children. Unmatched junction bases numbered 11, after V lost 3 bases and J lost 0 bases. Germline loops: CDR1 DFQATT, CDR2 SNEGSKA (reference sequence). CDR3 length: 17 amino acids. Study results and limitations: At the one-year point after transplant, T-cell counts and TCRbeta diversity were found to come mostly from T cells that had been newly produced. After transplant, at about two months, alpha-beta T cells were reportedly derived from several hundred expanded graft clones.

Preparing the TCRbeta library involved the use of unique molecular identifiers. TCRdb passed the PCR reads through MiXCR, listing each CDR3 protein once. The sample holds approximately 300,000 distinct CDR3 sequences, 6.5% to 9% seen once. This rearrangement joins TRBV20-1 to TRBJ2-1, with 7 bases matching TRBD2. The receptor comes from a female patient aged 2 to 10 who had a stem cell transplant for Fanconi anemia, so the T cells may come from the graft donor. The source material was peripheral blood, sampled 360 days after TCRalphabeta/CD19-depleted stem cell transplant. CDR3 sequence: CSASPIHGLGSYNEQFF. CDR3 in DNA: TGCAGTGCTAGTCCTATCCACGGACTAGGCTCCTACAATGAGCAGTTCTTC.